Presented here are 27 T cell receptor beta chains from one specimen sequenced in a study of T cell changes during pregnancy in multiple sclerosis. Assay used: immunoSEQ multiplex PCR; TCRdb lists only in-frame clones, some missing. Found here are 50,000 or so clones, 94% of them singletons; the top ten hold about 0.56%. Sample: CD4+ T cells from peripheral blood mononuclear cells, taken in the second trimester of pregnancy. The receptors shown here come from a female donor with multiple sclerosis, enrolled in a pregnancy study.

The chain links TRBV7-2 to TRBJ2-3, with 8 positions matching TRBD2. The V segment lost 5 bases and the J segment 2 bases; nucleotides outside the gene matches: 9. Germline V gives CDR1 SGHTA, CDR2 FQGNSA. This CDR3 has 16 residues. The chain's CDR3 is CASSLVGGATTDTQYF. In DNA, the CDR3 is TGTGCCAGCAGCCTCGTCGGGGGGGCTACCACAGATACGCAGTATTTT.

The chain carries TRBV28 and TRBJ2-7; TRBD1 matches at 8 bases. This CDR3 has 18 amino acids. V shed 3 bases and J 4 bases; nucleotides not matched to a gene: 17. The germline V gene has CDR1 MDHEN and CDR2 SYDVKM. CDR3 nucleotide sequence: TGTGCCAGCAGTTTTTCGCTCCGGCCGGGACAGGACAGATACGAGCAGTACTTC. Translation gives CASSFSLRPGQDRYEQYF. The whole variable domain, remainder taken from reference TRBV28 and TRBJ2-7, is DVKVTQSSRYLVKRTGEKVFLECVQDMDHENMFWYRQDPGLGLRLIYFSYDVKMKEKGDIPEGYSVSREKKERFSLILESASTNQTSMYLCASSFSLRPGQDRYEQYFGPGTRLTVT.

The chain links TRBV27 to TRBJ1-2; D remains ambiguous. Trimming removed 4 bases from V and 8 bases from J, with 17 bases in between. The CDR3 contains 14 residues. The germline CDR1 and CDR2 sequences are MNHEY and SMNVEV (reference sequence). The CDR3 coding sequence is TGTGCCAGCAGTTCCTCACAGTTCTATCGGGGCTACACCTTC. It translates to CASSSSQFYRGYTF.

The chain links TRBV5-4 to TRBJ1-4; 9 bases line up with TRBD1. This CDR3 has 17 amino acids. Germline V gene data show CDR1 as SGHNT and CDR2 as YYREEE (reference sequence). V shed 4 bases, J shed 7 bases, and the junction held 14 bases outside the gene matches. The CDR3 DNA is TGTGCCAGCAGCCAAGTATCCGGCGGACAGGGGAGTGAAAAACTGTTTTTT. It translates to CASSQVSGGQGSEKLFF.

The chain carries TRBV7-9 and TRBJ2-3; TRBD1 might be the D (6 bases). Trimming removed 4 bases from V and 2 bases from J, with 13 bases in between. Germline CDR1 reads SEHNR; CDR2 reads FQNEAQ (reference sequence). The CDR3 is 15 amino acids. CDR3 loop: CASSSWGQVTDTQYF. CDR3 nucleotides: TGTGCCAGCAGCTCGTGGGGACAAGTCACAGATACGCAGTATTTT.

At least ten counts were recorded for this clone. V usage is TRBV5-4 and J usage is TRBJ1-2; weak D call: TRBD1 (6 bases). CDR3 length: 11 amino acids. Germline CDR1 reads SGHNT; CDR2 reads YYREEE (reference sequence). The V gene lost 3 bases and the J gene lost 13 bases, with 13 bases spanning the gap. As DNA, the CDR3 is TGTGCCAGCAGCTCACCAGGGGCGCGCACCTTC. Translation: CASSSPGARTF.

This chain connects TRBV18 to TRBJ2-1; 8 positions match TRBD1. This CDR3 contains 17 residues. With V trimmed by 1 base and J by 3 bases, 8 bases remained unmatched. The germline V gene has CDR1 KGHSH and CDR2 LQKENI. The CDR3: CASSPLGGGQGYNEQFF. The DNA for the CDR3 is TGTGCCAGCTCACCACTGGGAGGCGGACAGGGCTACAATGAGCAGTTCTTC.

The gene calls are TRBV30 and TRBJ1-2, with 10 bases lining up with TRBD1. This CDR3 has 14 residues. The trim removed 0 bases at V and 7 bases at J, leaving 5 bases unmatched. The V gene's germline CDR1 is GTSNPN and CDR2 SVGIG (reference sequence). The DNA of the CDR3 is TGTGCCTGGAGTGTAGGGGGACAGGGGAGTGGCTACACCTTC. This codes for CAWSVGGQGSGYTF.

The V gene is TRBV7-3, the J gene TRBJ1-1; D perhaps matches TRBD1 (5 bases). This CDR3 has 13 residues. Trimming took off 2 bases at V and 1 base at J, with 5 bases between the two ends. Germline assignment: CDR1 SGHTA and CDR2 FQGTGA. The CDR3 here is CASSLQGNTEAFF. In DNA, the CDR3 is TGTGCCAGCAGCTTACAGGGGAACACTGAAGCTTTCTTT.

The V and J genes are TRBV2 and TRBJ2-7; 14 positions match TRBD2. Germline CDR1 and CDR2: SNHLY and FYNNEI. CDR3 size: 16 residues. Trimming removed 6 bases from V and 3 bases from J; junction bases left unmatched: 7. Here the CDR3 reads CASSGGTSGGYYEQYF. The CDR3 DNA reads TGTGCCAGCAGCGGAGGGACTAGCGGGGGATACTACGAGCAGTACTTC. Complete variable domain (other parts from reference TRBV2 and TRBJ2-7): EPEVTQTPSHQVTQMGQEVILRCVPISNHLYFYWYRQILGQKVEFLVSFYNNEISEKSEIFDDQFSVERPDGSNFTLKIRSTKLEDSAMYFCASSGGTSGGYYEQYFGPGTRLTVT.

This chain joins TRBV4-1 and TRBJ1-1; TRBD1 matches at 7 bases. The germline V gene encodes CDR1 MGHRA and CDR2 YSYEKL. V lost 4 bases and J lost 6; bases outside the gene matches: 2. The CDR3 sequence is 12 residues long. The chain's CDR3 is CASSRDRAEAFF. The CDR3 coding sequence is TGCGCCAGCAGCCGCGACAGGGCTGAAGCTTTCTTT.

The chain joins TRBV5-5 to TRBJ1-2; 12 nucleotides agree with TRBD1. Germline V gene lookup returns CDR1 SGHKS and CDR2 YYEKEE (reference sequence). This CDR3 is 16 amino acids long. Trimming cost V 0 bases and J 4 bases; bases outside gene matches: 4. Here the CDR3 DNA reads TGTGCCAGCAGCTTGGTGGGGACAGGGGGCTTCTATGGCTACACCTTC. Encoded protein: CASSLVGTGGFYGYTF.

This chain links TRBV7-9 with TRBJ2-5; TRBD2 matches at 9 bases. The CDR3 covers 16 residues. CDR1 SEHNR and CDR2 FQNEAQ come from the germline V gene (reference sequence). V lost 5 bases, J lost 2 bases, and 9 bases stayed unmatched. The CDR3 loop reads CASSIPSGALQETQYF. The CDR3 bases are TGTGCCAGCAGCATCCCTAGCGGGGCGTTGCAAGAGACCCAGTACTTC.

This rearrangement joins TRBV5-1 to TRBJ2-3; 7 bases match TRBD1. V gave up 4 bases and J gave up 5 bases; unmatched junction bases: 7. This CDR3 spans 14 amino acids. Germline loops: CDR1 SGHRS, CDR2 YFSETQ. The CDR3 nucleotides read TGCGCCAGCAGCCCTGGACAGGCGGGAGATACGCAGTATTTT. Protein: CASSPGQAGDTQYF.

V is TRBV10-3 and J is TRBJ1-2; no firm D call. This CDR3 is built from 14 residues. Germline values: CDR1 ENHRY, CDR2 SYGVKD. V lost 2 bases, J lost 0 bases, and 7 bases lay in between. In nucleotides, the CDR3 is TGTGCCATCAGTGAGGGGAGCGCTAACTATGGCTACACCTTC. As protein: CAISEGSANYGYTF.

This clone occurred once. The chain joins TRBV5-4 to TRBJ2-3, with TRBD2 matching over 8 bases. The CDR3 is 15 residues long. Germline V lookup: CDR1 SGHNT, CDR2 YYREEE (reference sequence). The junction had 6 bases not matched to a gene; V was cut back by 2 bases and J by 4 bases. CDR3 loop: CASSFGGAESDTQYF. The CDR3 DNA is TGTGCCAGCAGCTTCGGGGGGGCCGAATCAGATACGCAGTATTTT.

The rearrangement uses TRBV7-2 and TRBJ2-1; TRBD2 agrees at 9 bases. This CDR3 comprises 17 residues. Germline V CDR1 and CDR2: SGHTA, FQGNSA. The junction had 18 bases not matched to a gene; V was cut back by 5 bases and J by 10 bases. CDR3 nucleotides: TGTGCCAGCAGCCAGGGCACGCGGGGGGGTCAGTTTGGAGAGCAGTTCTTC. This encodes CASSQGTRGGQFGEQFF.

The rearrangement joins TRBV18 to TRBJ2-1; TRBD1 is a possible D gene (5 bases). Germline lookup yields CDR1 KGHSH and CDR2 LQKENI. Trimming shortened V by 3 bases and J by 8 bases, and 17 bases separated the two germline ends. CDR3 length: 15 residues. CDR3: CASSPAGHHEDEQFF. The CDR3, as DNA: TGTGCCAGCTCACCGGCCGGACACCATGAGGATGAGCAGTTCTTC.

DNA for the CDR3: TGTGCCAGCAGCGTAGCTCCGACAGAGAACACTGAAGCTTTCTTT. It encodes CASSVAPTENTEAFF. J is TRBJ1-1 and V is TRBV9; D perhaps matches TRBD1 (5 bases). Germline V gives CDR1 SGDLS, CDR2 YYNGEE. V lost 0 bases and J lost 1, with 10 bases in between. This CDR3 comprises 15 residues.

The J gene is TRBJ2-7, the V gene TRBV19; D is perhaps TRBD2 (6 bases). The germline gives CDR1 LNHDA, CDR2 SQIVND (reference sequence). The CDR3 totals 11 residues. The V end was cut by 7 bases, the J end by 6 bases, with 10 bases between. The CDR3 DNA sequence: TGTGCCAGTAAGGAGGGTGCCGAGCAGTACTTC. Protein sequence: CASKEGAEQYF.

The chain is built from TRBV19 and TRBJ1-1; D gene unclear. CDR1 is LNHDA, CDR2 SQIVND, per germline (reference sequence). The V end lost 5 bases, the J end lost 1 base, and 11 bases lay between the germline ends. The CDR3 extends over 14 amino acids. This chain's CDR3 is CASSYLVANTEAFF. CDR3 bases: TGTGCCAGTAGTTATCTGGTGGCGAACACTGAAGCTTTCTTT.

The chain combines TRBV9 with TRBJ1-1; D is perhaps TRBD1 (6 bases). V shed 4 bases and J shed 8 bases, with 21 bases lying between them. Germline V gives CDR1 SGDLS, CDR2 YYNGEE. The CDR3 has 15 amino acids. CDR3 nucleotides: TGTGCCAGCAGCACCGGGCCAGGGGCTTATATCGAAGCTTTCTTT. Its translation is CASSTGPGAYIEAFF.

This rearrangement joins TRBV9 to TRBJ2-3; D not certain. Germline V gene lookup returns CDR1 SGDLS and CDR2 YYNGEE. V was trimmed by 4 bases and J by 8 bases, leaving 20 bases between them. The CDR3 consists of 15 residues. CDR3 sequence (DNA): TGTGCCAGCAGCCCCCGTAGTACCCTCACCGGTACGCAGTATTTT. Translated, it gives CASSPRSTLTGTQYF.

The CDR3 region is CAWGLGFRRAANEKLFF. Here the CDR3 DNA reads TGTGCCTGGGGCCTGGGGTTCAGGAGGGCGGCTAATGAAAAACTGTTTTTT. The chain employs TRBV30 and TRBJ1-4; D gene uncertain. This CDR3 has 17 amino acids. CDR1 and CDR2 (germline): GTSNPN, SVGIG (reference sequence). The V end lost 5 bases, the J end lost 3 bases, and 22 bases lay between the germline ends.

The chain couples TRBV7-9 to TRBJ2-3; 9 bases align to TRBD1. The junction had 5 bases not matched to a gene; V was cut back by 1 base and J by 6 bases. Germline V gives CDR1 SEHNR, CDR2 FQNEAQ (reference sequence). This CDR3 region has 15 residues. In DNA, the CDR3 is TGTGCCAGCAGCTTAGGGGGACAGGGACGCGATACGCAGTATTTT. The encoded protein is CASSLGGQGRDTQYF.

This chain joins TRBV7-2 and TRBJ2-5; TRBD2 aligns across 14 bases. This CDR3 spans 18 amino acids. V trimming: 5 bases; J trimming: 3 bases; junction bases outside the gene matches: 11. The germline V gene encodes CDR1 SGHTA and CDR2 FQGNSA. The CDR3: CASSARTSGGLVKETQYF. The CDR3 nucleotides are TGTGCCAGCAGCGCTAGGACTAGCGGGGGGCTGGTAAAAGAGACCCAGTACTTC. The full variable domain, its missing parts supplied by reference TRBV7-2 and TRBJ2-5, is GAGVSQSPSNKVTEKGKDVELRCDPISGHTALYWYRQSLGQGLEFLIYFQGNSAPDKSGLPSDRFSAERTGGSVSTLTIQRTQQEDSAVYLCASSARTSGGLVKETQYFGPGTRLLVL.

This clone came up once. The chain combines TRBV6-5 with TRBJ1-6; TRBD1 is a possible D gene (5 bases). The length of the CDR3 is 14 residues. The V end was cut by 2 bases, the J end by 7 bases, with 9 bases between. CDR1 and CDR2 (germline): MNHEY, SVGAGI. The chain's CDR3 is CASSYTQENSPLHF. The CDR3 DNA reads as TGTGCCAGCAGTTACACACAGGAGAATTCACCCCTCCACTTT.